Following are 19 T cell receptor beta chains from one sample sequenced in a study of blood T cell repertoires in COVID-19. TCRdb's copy holds only in-frame clones and misses some; the assay was immunoSEQ multiplex PCR. The table has around 200,000 clones, 70% to 90% seen once. The source material was peripheral blood. The receptors stem from a woman aged 60-70 years with COVID-19, enrolled during active disease.

This rearrangement joins TRBV5-6 to TRBJ2-7; D is ambiguous. Germline V gene sequence: CDR1 SGHDT, CDR2 YYEEEE. V lost 0 bases and J 3 bases, leaving 7 bases between the germline ends. This CDR3 is built from 13 residues. The DNA of the CDR3 is TGTGCCAGCAGCTTGGGGAGTAACTACGAGCAGTACTTC. Protein product: CASSLGSNYEQYF. Supplemented by reference TRBV5-6 and TRBJ2-7, the full variable domain reads DAGVTQSPTHLIKTRGQQVTLRCSPKSGHDTVSWYQQALGQGPQFIFQYYEEEERQRGNFPDRFSGHQFPNYSSELNVNALLLGDSALYLCASSLGSNYEQYFGPGTRLTVT.

The CDR3 region is CASSLATSGGETQYF. Here the CDR3 DNA reads TGCGCCAGCAGCTTGGCGACCTCTGGAGGGGAGACCCAGTACTTC. The chain employs TRBV5-1 and TRBJ2-5; weak D call: TRBD2 (6 bases). The CDR3 is made up of 15 amino acids. Germline V gene lookup returns CDR1 SGHRS and CDR2 YFSETQ. Trimming stripped 0 bases from V and 5 bases from J, with 14 bases between.

The gene calls are TRBV5-4 and TRBJ1-4, with 9 bases lining up with TRBD1. This CDR3 region has 15 residues. The germline V gene encodes CDR1 SGHNT and CDR2 YYREEE (reference sequence). V shed 4 bases and J 6 bases; nucleotides not matched to a gene: 7. CDR3 nucleotide sequence: TGTGCCAGCAGCGCGAAACAGGGGGCGTATGAAAAACTGTTTTTT. This encodes CASSAKQGAYEKLFF.

Notes on this clone: In the same sample, other DNA sequences code for this CDR3. The genes are TRBV5-1 and TRBJ2-1; D uncertain. Trimming took off 0 bases at V and 0 bases at J, with 10 bases between the two ends. The CDR3 length is 16 residues. Germline V lookup: CDR1 SGHRS, CDR2 YFSETQ. The CDR3 reads CASSLGGRSSYNEQFF. Here the CDR3 DNA reads TGCGCCAGCAGCTTGGGCGGCAGATCCTCCTACAATGAGCAGTTCTTC.

This clone was observed once. The V gene is TRBV21-1, the J gene TRBJ2-3; the table's D gene call, TRBD2, was not cross checked with the DNA. TRBV21-1 is described as a pseudogene. The CDR3 has 15 amino acids. CDR3 coding DNA: TGTGCCAGCAGCAAAGTTCGGGGGAGGACAGATACGCAGTATTTT. It is translated as CASSKVRGRTDTQYF.

The sample holds one count of this clone. V usage is TRBV27 and J usage is TRBJ1-3, with TRBD1 as a possible D gene (6 bases). Deletions cut 8 bases from V and 4 bases from J, with 9 bases between. This CDR3 has 12 amino acids. Germline CDR1 MNHEY, CDR2 SMNVEV (reference sequence). In nucleotides, the CDR3 is TGTGCCAGCCCAACAGGGGGAAACACCATATATTTT. Protein sequence: CASPTGGNTIYF.

This rearrangement joins TRBV19 to TRBJ2-7, with 10 bases fitting TRBD2. The CDR3 length is 14 residues. Looked up from germline, CDR1 is LNHDA and CDR2 is SQIVND (reference sequence). The trim removed 5 bases at V and 2 bases at J, leaving 3 bases unmatched. The CDR3 loop reads CASSDGLAAYEQYF. CDR3 sequence (DNA): TGTGCCAGTAGTGACGGACTAGCGGCCTACGAGCAGTACTTC.

The rearrangement joins TRBV7-8 to TRBJ2-7, with TRBD1 matching over 9 bases. CDR3 length: 15 residues. Germline CDR1 and CDR2: SGHVS and FQNEAQ. The ends lost 6 bases at V and 2 bases at J; junction bases unmatched: 8. CDR3: CASSILRTGAYEQYF. CDR3 nucleotide sequence: TGTGCCAGCAGTATACTACGGACAGGGGCCTACGAGCAGTACTTC.

The CDR3 DNA reads TGTGCCAGCAGCTTAGGAGGGCCGGGGTCGTCCCTCCACTTT. Translation: CASSLGGPGSSLHF. This rearrangement joins TRBV11-3 to TRBJ1-6; D is ambiguous. CDR1 and CDR2 (germline): SGHNT, YENEEA. Trimming left V 1 base short and J 14 bases short, with 15 bases between. The length of the CDR3 is 14 residues.

V usage is TRBV7-8 and J usage is TRBJ1-4; 9 nucleotides agree with TRBD1. This CDR3 is 20 amino acids long. V dropped 3 bases and J dropped 0; count of bases not matched to a gene: 14. The V gene's germline CDR1 is SGHVS and CDR2 FQNEAQ. CDR3 nucleotide sequence: TGTGCCAGCAGCTTGGGGGGGGGACAGGGTTTCGTCACAACTAATGAAAAACTGTTTTTT. Translation: CASSLGGGQGFVTTNEKLFF.

In DNA, the CDR3 is TGTGCCAGCACCGACAGGAGCTCCTACGAGCAGTACTTC. Translating gives CASTDRSSYEQYF. The chain combines TRBV12-3 or TRBV12-4 with TRBJ2-7, with D perhaps matching TRBD1 (6 bases). With 7 bases removed from V and 0 bases from J, the gap between germline ends came to 10 bases. The CDR3 has 13 amino acids.

This chain joins TRBV2 and TRBJ2-7, with 10 bases lining up with TRBD1. The trim removed 8 bases at V and 0 bases at J, leaving 4 bases unmatched. The CDR3 is 14 amino acids. Germline V gene sequence: CDR1 SNHLY, CDR2 FYNNEI. The CDR3 loop reads CASRGTGDSYEQYF. DNA of the CDR3: TGTGCCAGCCGCGGGACAGGGGACTCCTACGAGCAGTACTTC.

This clone is a singleton in its sample. The rearrangement uses TRBV28 and TRBJ1-5; 7 bases fit TRBD1. Germline V gene sequence: CDR1 MDHEN, CDR2 SYDVKM. This CDR3 region has 17 residues. V dropped 5 bases and J dropped 0; count of bases not matched to a gene: 10. The CDR3, as DNA: TGTGCCAGCAGTCCACATACAGGGGCGGTTAGCAATCAGCCCCAGCATTTT. The encoded protein is CASSPHTGAVSNQPQHF.

The chain combines TRBV12-2 with TRBJ1-2; the DNA was not used to check the table's D call, TRBD1. TRBV12-2 is deemed a pseudogene. This CDR3 spans 16 amino acids. The CDR3 is CAGMSNHRGDDDGYTF. The CDR3 region has the DNA TGTGCAGGGATGAGCAACCACAGGGGCGATGACGATGGCTACACCTTC.

This sequence joins TRBV7-3 and TRBJ2-2; 9 bases map to TRBD2. V was clipped by 5 bases and J by 5 bases; unmatched bases: 6. The germline V gene encodes CDR1 SGHTA and CDR2 FQGTGA. The CDR3 is made up of 15 amino acids. The DNA of the CDR3 is TGTGCCAGCAGCGTACTAGCGGGCGGAACCGGGGAGCTGTTTTTT. It encodes CASSVLAGGTGELFF.

V and J are TRBV5-1 and TRBJ1-2; 7 bases are a match to TRBD1. V dropped 0 bases and J dropped 5; count of bases not matched to a gene: 4. This CDR3 has 14 amino acids. Germline CDR1 reads SGHRS; CDR2 reads YFSETQ. CDR3 sequence: CASSLGGTEYGYTF. CDR3 nucleotides: TGCGCCAGCAGCTTGGGTGGGACAGAGTATGGCTACACCTTC.

This sequence joins TRBV2 and TRBJ1-2; possible D gene TRBD1, 5 bases. V was trimmed by 2 bases and J by 0 bases, leaving 13 bases between them. In germline, CDR1 is SNHLY, CDR2 FYNNEI. The CDR3 is 16 residues long. The CDR3 DNA follows: TGTGCCAGCAGTGAAATCTCGGCAGGGACTAACTATGGCTACACCTTC. This encodes CASSEISAGTNYGYTF. Complete variable domain (other parts from reference TRBV2 and TRBJ1-2): EPEVTQTPSHQVTQMGQEVILRCVPISNHLYFYWYRQILGQKVEFLVSFYNNEISEKSEIFDDQFSVERPDGSNFTLKIRSTKLEDSAMYFCASSEISAGTNYGYTFGSGTRLTVV.

Details on this clone: Other DNA sequences within the sample encode an identical CDR3. This chain connects TRBV7-8 to TRBJ2-1; D gene uncertain. V was pared by 1 base and J by 2 bases, with 3 bases between. Germline CDR1 SGHVS, CDR2 FQNEAQ. The CDR3 runs 13 residues. The CDR3 loop is CASSLGAYNEQFF. The CDR3, as DNA: TGTGCCAGCAGCTTAGGAGCCTACAATGAGCAGTTCTTC.

The V and J genes are TRBV28 and TRBJ1-4; the D gene is possibly TRBD1 (5 bases). V was clipped by 6 bases and J by 8 bases, with 16 bases between them. From germline, CDR1 is MDHEN and CDR2 SYDVKM. The CDR3 has 14 amino acids. The CDR3 DNA reads TGTGCCAGCAGGCCGTCAGGGTTCTCGGAAAAACTGTTTTTT. Translated, it gives CASRPSGFSEKLFF.